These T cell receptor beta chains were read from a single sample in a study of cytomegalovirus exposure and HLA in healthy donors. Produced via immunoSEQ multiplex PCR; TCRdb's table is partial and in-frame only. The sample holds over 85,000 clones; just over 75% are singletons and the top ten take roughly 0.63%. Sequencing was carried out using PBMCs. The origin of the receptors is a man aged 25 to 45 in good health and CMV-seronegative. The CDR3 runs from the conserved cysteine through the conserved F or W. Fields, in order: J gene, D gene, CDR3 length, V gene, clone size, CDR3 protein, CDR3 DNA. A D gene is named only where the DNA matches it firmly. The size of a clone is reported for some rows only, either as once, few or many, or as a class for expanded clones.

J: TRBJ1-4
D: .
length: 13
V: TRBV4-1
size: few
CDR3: CASSHLIRQGLFF
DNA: TGCGCCAGCAGCCATTTAATTCGGCAGGGCCTGTTTTTT

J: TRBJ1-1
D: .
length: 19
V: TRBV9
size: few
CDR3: CASSVAPSTSRRGLDEAFF
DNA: TGTGCCAGCAGCGTAGCCCCTTCGACCTCACGTCGTGGGCTGGATGAAGCTTTCTTT

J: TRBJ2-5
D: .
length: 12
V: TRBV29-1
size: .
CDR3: CSVGQTRETQYF
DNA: TGCAGCGTTGGACAGACTAGAGAGACCCAGTACTTC

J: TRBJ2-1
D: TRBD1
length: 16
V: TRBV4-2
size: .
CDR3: CASSPETGGRVNEQFF
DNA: TGTGCCAGCAGCCCCGAGACAGGGGGCAGGGTAAATGAGCAGTTCTTC

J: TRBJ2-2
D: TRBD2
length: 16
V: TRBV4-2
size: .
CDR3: CASSQETSGYTGELFF
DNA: TGTGCCAGCAGCCAAGAGACTAGCGGATACACCGGGGAGCTGTTTTTT

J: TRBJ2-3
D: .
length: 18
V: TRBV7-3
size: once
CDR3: CASSLTGESRGLTDTQYF
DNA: TGTGCCAGCAGCTTAACCGGGGAGTCCAGAGGATTGACAGATACGCAGTATTTT

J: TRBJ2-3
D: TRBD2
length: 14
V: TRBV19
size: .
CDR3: CASSISSGDLTQYF
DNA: TGTGCCAGTAGTATTTCTAGCGGGGATTTGACGCAGTATTTT

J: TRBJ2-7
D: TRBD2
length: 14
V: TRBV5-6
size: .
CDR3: CASSLRGGLYEQYF
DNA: TGTGCCAGCAGCTTGCGGGGGGGGCTCTACGAGCAGTACTTC

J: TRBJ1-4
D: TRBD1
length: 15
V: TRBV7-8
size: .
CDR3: CASSGDRGLREKLFF
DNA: TGTGCCAGCAGCGGGGACAGGGGGCTTCGAGAAAAACTGTTTTTT

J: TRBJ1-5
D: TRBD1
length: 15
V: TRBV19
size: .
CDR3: CASSTGQARIQPQHF
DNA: TGTGCCAGTAGTACCGGACAGGCGAGGATTCAGCCCCAGCATTTT

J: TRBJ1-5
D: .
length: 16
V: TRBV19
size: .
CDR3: CASSRITIRGNQPQHF
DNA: TGTGCCAGTAGTCGAATCACAATCAGGGGCAATCAGCCCCAGCATTTT

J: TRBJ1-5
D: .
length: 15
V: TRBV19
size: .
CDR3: CASSWGQVSNQPQHF
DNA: TGTGCCAGTAGTTGGGGACAAGTTAGCAATCAGCCCCAGCATTTT

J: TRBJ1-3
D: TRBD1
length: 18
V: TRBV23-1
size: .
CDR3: CASSKYRTGKNRGNTIYF
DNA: TGCGCCAGCAGTAAGTATAGGACAGGGAAGAACAGGGGAAACACCATATATTTT

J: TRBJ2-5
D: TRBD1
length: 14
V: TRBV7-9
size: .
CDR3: CASSSDRGSETQYF
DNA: TGTGCCAGCAGCTCAGACAGGGGGTCGGAGACCCAGTACTTC

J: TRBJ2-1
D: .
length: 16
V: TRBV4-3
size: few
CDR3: CASSQDLVSSYNEQFF
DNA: TGCGCCAGCAGCCAAGACCTCGTCAGCTCCTACAATGAGCAGTTCTTC

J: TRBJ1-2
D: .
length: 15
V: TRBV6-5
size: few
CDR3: CASSYSPSLNYGYTF
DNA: TGTGCCAGCAGTTACTCTCCGTCCCTTAACTATGGCTACACCTTC

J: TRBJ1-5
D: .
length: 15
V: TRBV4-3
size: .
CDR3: CASSQLRGTNQPQHF
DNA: TGCGCCAGCAGCCAATTACGCGGGACGAATCAGCCCCAGCATTTT

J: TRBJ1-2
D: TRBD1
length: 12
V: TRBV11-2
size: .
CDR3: CASSPGTGRCTF
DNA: TGTGCCAGCAGCCCTGGGACAGGGAGATGCACCTTC

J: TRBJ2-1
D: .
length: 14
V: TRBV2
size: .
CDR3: CASGVEGAYNEQFF
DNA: TGTGCCAGCGGCGTGGAAGGGGCCTACAATGAGCAGTTCTTC

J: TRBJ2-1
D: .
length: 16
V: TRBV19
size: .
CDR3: CASRHSGTPFYNEQFF
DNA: TGTGCCAGTAGACACTCCGGGACACCGTTCTACAATGAGCAGTTCTTC

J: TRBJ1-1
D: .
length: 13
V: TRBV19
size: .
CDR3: CASSIGRAAEAFF
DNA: TGTGCCAGTAGTATTGGGAGGGCCGCTGAAGCTTTCTTT

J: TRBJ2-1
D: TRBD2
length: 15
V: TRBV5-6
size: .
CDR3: CASSLNLRLADEQFF
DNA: TGTGCCAGCAGCCTCAACCTTAGACTAGCGGATGAGCAGTTCTTC

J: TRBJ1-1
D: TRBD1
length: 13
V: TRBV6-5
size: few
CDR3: CASSSSGQAEAFF
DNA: TGTGCCAGCAGTTCCTCGGGACAGGCAGAAGCTTTCTTT

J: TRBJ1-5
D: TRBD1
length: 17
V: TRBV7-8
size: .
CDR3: CASSLVGWQGASQPQHF
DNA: TGTGCCAGCAGCTTAGTTGGTTGGCAGGGGGCGAGTCAGCCCCAGCATTTT

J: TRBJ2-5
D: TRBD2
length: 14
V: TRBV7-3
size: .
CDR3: CASSLSSGSETQYF
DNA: TGTGCCAGCAGCTTAAGTAGCGGGAGTGAGACCCAGTACTTC

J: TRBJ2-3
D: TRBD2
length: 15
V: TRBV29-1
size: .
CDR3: CIPLYLAGALDTQYF
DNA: TGCATTCCCTTATATCTAGCGGGAGCTTTAGATACGCAGTATTTT

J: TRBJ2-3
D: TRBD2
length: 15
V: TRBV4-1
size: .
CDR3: CASSHGGGIPDTQYF
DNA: TGCGCCAGCAGCCACGGCGGGGGGATTCCGGATACGCAGTATTTT

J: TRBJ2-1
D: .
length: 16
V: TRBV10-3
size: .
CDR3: CAISEPPARGYNEQFF
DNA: TGTGCCATCAGTGAGCCGCCAGCACGGGGCTACAATGAGCAGTTCTTC

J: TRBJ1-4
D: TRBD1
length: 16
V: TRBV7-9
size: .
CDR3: CASSFLPGQGDEKLFF
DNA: TGTGCCAGCAGCTTCCTTCCGGGACAGGGGGATGAAAAACTGTTTTTT

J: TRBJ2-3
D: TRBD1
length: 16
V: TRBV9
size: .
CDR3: CASSGRTGDSTDTQYF
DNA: TGTGCCAGCAGCGGACGGACAGGCGATAGCACAGATACGCAGTATTTT

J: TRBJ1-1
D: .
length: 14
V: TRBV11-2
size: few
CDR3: CASCVTGFITEAFF
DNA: TGTGCCAGTTGCGTAACAGGTTTTATTACTGAAGCTTTCTTT

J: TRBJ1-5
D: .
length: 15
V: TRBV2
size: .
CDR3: CASSEAGLSNQPQHF
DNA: TGTGCCAGCAGTGAGGCAGGGTTGAGCAATCAGCCCCAGCATTTT

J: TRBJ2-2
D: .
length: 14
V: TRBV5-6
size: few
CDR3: CASSLNQGVGELFF
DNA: TGTGCCAGCAGCCTAAACCAGGGTGTCGGGGAGCTGTTTTTT

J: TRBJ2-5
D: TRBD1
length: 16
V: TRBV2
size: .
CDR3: CASTRYGTANQETQYF
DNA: TGTGCCAGCACTCGCTATGGGACAGCAAACCAAGAGACCCAGTACTTC

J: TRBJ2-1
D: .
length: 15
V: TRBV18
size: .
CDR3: CASSLNGRTLGEQFF
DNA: TGTGCCAGCTCACTAAATGGCCGTACTCTAGGAGAGCAGTTCTTC

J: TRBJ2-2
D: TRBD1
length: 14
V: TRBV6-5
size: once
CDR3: CASSWTGAPGELFF
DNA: TGTGCCAGCAGCTGGACAGGGGCCCCCGGGGAGCTGTTTTTT

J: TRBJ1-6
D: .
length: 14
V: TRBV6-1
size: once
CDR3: CASSEGGMDSPLHF
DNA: TGTGCCAGCAGTGAGGGGGGAATGGATTCACCCCTCCACTTT

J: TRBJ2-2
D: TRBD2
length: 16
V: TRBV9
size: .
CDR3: CASSVTSGGSTGELFF
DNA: TGTGCCAGCAGCGTTACTAGCGGGGGGTCCACCGGGGAGCTGTTTTTT

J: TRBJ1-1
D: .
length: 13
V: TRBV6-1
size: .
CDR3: CASMQGRYTEAFF
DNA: TGTGCCAGCATGCAAGGGAGGTACACTGAAGCTTTCTTT

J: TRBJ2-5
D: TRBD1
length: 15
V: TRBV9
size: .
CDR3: CASSLGTGVQETQYF
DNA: TGTGCCAGCAGTCTTGGGACAGGGGTCCAAGAGACCCAGTACTTC

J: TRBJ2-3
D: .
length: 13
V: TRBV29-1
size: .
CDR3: CSVAPHRSDTQYF
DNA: TGCAGCGTTGCCCCTCACCGGTCAGATACGCAGTATTTT

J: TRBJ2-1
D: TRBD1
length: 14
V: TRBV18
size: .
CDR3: CASSPQGQNNEQFF
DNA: TGTGCCAGCTCACCTCAGGGACAGAATAATGAGCAGTTCTTC